The 15 T cell receptor beta chains presented below share a single source sample, sequenced in a study of sequential checkpoint blockade in melanoma. Treatment specified: randomized to nivolumab then ipilimumab (arm A) or the reverse (arm B). The table came from immunoSEQ multiplex PCR; TCRdb's copy has only in-frame clones and leaves some out. The sample lists more than 20,000 clones, roughly four fifths seen once, with about 9.9% in the top ten. This specimen consisted of CD8+ T cells sorted from blood (inferred from file names), obtained from a patient given nivolumab and ipilimumab in sequence. Receptors were obtained from a human donor with melanoma.

The CDR3 reads CASSLDLAGGRNEQFF. The CDR3 DNA is TGCGCCAGCAGCTTGGATCTAGCGGGAGGTCGCAATGAGCAGTTCTTC. The rearrangement links TRBV5-1 to TRBJ2-1; 11 positions match TRBD2. Germline lookup yields CDR1 SGHRS and CDR2 YFSETQ. With 0 bases clipped from V and 6 bases from J, the junction kept 5 bases outside the gene matches. CDR3 length: 16 amino acids.

The rearrangement joins TRBV27 to TRBJ1-6, with 7 bases lining up with TRBD1. V gave up 6 bases and J gave up 6 bases; unmatched junction bases: 8. Germline loops: CDR1 MNHEY, CDR2 SMNVEV (reference sequence). The CDR3 loop spans 15 amino acids. CDR3 sequence (DNA): TGTGCCAGCAGACCTAACAGGGGTAGTAATTCACCCCTCCACTTT. Amino acid sequence: CASRPNRGSNSPLHF.

The chain carries TRBV28 and TRBJ1-2; 8 bases align to TRBD1. Trimming removed 2 bases from V and 6 bases from J; junction bases left unmatched: 8. The length of the CDR3 is 15 residues. CDR1 and CDR2 (germline): MDHEN, SYDVKM. CDR3 sequence: CASSLIRTGSNGYTF. DNA of the CDR3: TGTGCCAGCAGTTTAATTAGGACAGGGAGTAATGGCTACACCTTC.

V usage is TRBV30 and J usage is TRBJ2-7; TRBD2 matches at 10 bases. Germline-derived CDR1 and CDR2 are GTSNPN and SVGIG (reference sequence). V shed 3 bases and J 2 bases; nucleotides not matched to a gene: 4. This CDR3 has 14 residues. The CDR3 DNA reads as TGTGCCTGGAGGAAACTAGCGGGAACCTACGAGCAGTACTTC. Translated: CAWRKLAGTYEQYF.

This clone was detected only a few times. The sample has other DNA sequences that encode this CDR3 too. This CDR3 is CASSPEGNIQYF. As DNA, the CDR3 is TGTGCCAGCTCACCGGAGGGAAACATTCAGTACTTC. This chain connects TRBV18 to TRBJ2-4, with D tentatively TRBD2 (6 bases). V lost 3 bases to trimming and J lost 6 bases, with 6 bases between them. The CDR3 extends over 12 amino acids. Germline CDR1 reads KGHSH; CDR2 reads LQKENI.

V usage is TRBV4-3 and J usage is TRBJ2-2; no clear D gene. The CDR3 has 16 residues. Germline assignment: CDR1 LGHNA and CDR2 YSLEER. The V gene lost 0 bases and the J gene lost 2 bases, with 10 bases spanning the gap. Written as DNA, the CDR3 is TGCGCCAGCAGCCAAGACTCTGCGTTTAACACCGGGGAGCTGTTTTTT. It translates to CASSQDSAFNTGELFF.

This clone was seen just once. CDR3 loop: CASSAPLMTGSYEQYF. In DNA, the CDR3 is TGTGCCAGTAGTGCCCCGTTGATGACAGGGTCGTACGAGCAGTACTTC. The gene calls are TRBV19 and TRBJ2-7; TRBD1 matches 7 bases. There are 16 residues in the CDR3. The germline V gene has CDR1 LNHDA and CDR2 SQIVND (reference sequence). Germline trimming cut 5 bases from V and 4 bases from J; bases unmatched to any gene: 14.

The V gene is TRBV27, the J gene TRBJ1-4, with 9 bases lining up with TRBD1. Looked up from germline, CDR1 is MNHEY and CDR2 is SMNVEV (reference sequence). J gave up 8 bases and V 2 bases, and 6 bases lay outside the gene matches. The CDR3 runs 15 residues. CDR3 amino acids: CASSLRMTGGEKLFF. CDR3 coding DNA: TGTGCCAGCAGTTTACGAATGACAGGGGGAGAAAAACTGTTTTTT.

CDR3 amino acids: CASSGSGGVKNIQYF. For the CDR3, the DNA is TGTGCCAGCAGCGGGTCGGGAGGGGTCAAAAACATTCAGTACTTC. The chain couples TRBV28 to TRBJ2-4; TRBD2 matches 8 bases. Germline trimming cut 6 bases from V and 3 bases from J; bases unmatched to any gene: 7. The length of the CDR3 is 15 residues. The V gene's germline CDR1 is MDHEN and CDR2 SYDVKM.

The chain has TRBV4-1 and TRBJ2-7, with D possibly matching TRBD1 (6 bases). Trimming removed 0 bases at V and 3 bases at J, with 15 bases between. This CDR3 comprises 16 residues. The germline V gene encodes CDR1 MGHRA and CDR2 YSYEKL. CDR3 sequence (DNA): TGCGCCAGCAGCCAAGATTTGGGGGCTAAGAGCTACGAGCAGTACTTC. Its protein is CASSQDLGAKSYEQYF.

The chain combines TRBV18 with TRBJ2-2; D not certain. Germline CDR1 KGHSH, CDR2 LQKENI. Between the trimmed V and J ends, which lost 8 bases and 3 bases, there was a span of 4 bases. This CDR3 spans 11 amino acids. DNA of the CDR3: TGTGCCAGCCATCACACCGGGGAGCTGTTTTTT. Protein sequence: CASHHTGELFF.

This chain links TRBV27 with TRBJ2-1, with 8 bases fitting TRBD2. CDR3 length equals 14 residues. Looked up from germline, CDR1 is MNHEY and CDR2 is SMNVEV (reference sequence). J was trimmed by 7 bases and V by 5 bases; bases with no gene match: 7. The CDR3 spells CASSKGLEGNEQFF. The CDR3 DNA reads TGTGCCAGCAGTAAGGGACTAGAAGGTAATGAGCAGTTCTTC.

This clone rates as medium-sized (0.01 to 0.1%). The genes are TRBV4-3 and TRBJ1-2; 7 positions agree with TRBD1. CDR3 size: 15 residues. V lost 4 bases, J lost 4 bases, and 9 bases stayed unmatched. The germline V gene has CDR1 LGHNA and CDR2 YSLEER. CDR3 loop: CASSRGPGQSYGYTF. The CDR3 DNA sequence: TGCGCCAGCAGCCGAGGTCCGGGACAGAGCTATGGCTACACCTTC.

This chain links TRBV9 with TRBJ2-3; D is unclear. Germline V gene lookup returns CDR1 SGDLS and CDR2 YYNGEE. This CDR3 is built from 12 residues. Trimming pared 0 bases from V and 4 bases from J, leaving 3 bases between. The CDR3 here is CASSVAADTQYF. The CDR3 bases are TGTGCCAGCAGCGTAGCCGCAGATACGCAGTATTTT.

The chain links TRBV15 to TRBJ2-3; tentatively, D is TRBD2 (6 bases). Trimming stripped 0 bases from V and 2 bases from J, with 9 bases between. The CDR3 contains 15 residues. CDR1 is LNHNV, CDR2 YYDKDF, per germline (reference sequence). The CDR3 nucleotides are TGTGCCACCAGCAGAGATCCGGGAGCCACAGATACGCAGTATTTT. This translates into CATSRDPGATDTQYF.